A selection of T cell receptor beta chains follows, all from one sample in a study of CD8 T cells in ankylosing spondylitis. One entry per CDR3 protein results from TCRdb running MiXCR on the 5' RACE reads. The data show under 200,000 distinct CDR3 sequences, roughly 12% seen once. The material sequenced was blood, either unsorted or a sorted T cell fraction (not recorded which). The source is a male donor with ankylosing spondylitis or in good health (not recorded which). CDR3s include the opening cysteine and the closing phenylalanine or tryptophan. The D gene is left open where the match is weak. A clone size is listed for some rows: how often the clone was seen (once, few, many), or a class if it is expanded.

abundance | j_gene | d_gene | v_gene | CDR3nt | CDR3aa
- | TRBJ1-5 | - | TRBV7-8 | TGTGCCAGCAGCCGAAGCGTCAGACAGGCCTTGAATCAGCCCCAGCATTTT | CASSRSVRQALNQPQHF
many | TRBJ1-1 | - | TRBV5-1 | TGCGCCAGCAGCTTTGGTAATGAAGCTTTCTTT | CASSFGNEAFF
many | TRBJ2-7 | TRBD2 | TRBV4-2 | TGTGCCGCGGGACTAGCGGGACGCGAGCAGTACTTC | CAAGLAGREQYF
- | TRBJ2-2 | - | TRBV12-3/TRBV12-4 | TGTGCCAGCAACCCCAGCGGAAACACCGGGGAGCTGTTTTTT | CASNPSGNTGELFF
many | TRBJ2-5 | TRBD1 | TRBV28 | TGTGCCAGCAGTCCACTCCGGACAGGGGAGGGAGAGACCCAGTACTTC | CASSPLRTGEGETQYF
many | TRBJ2-3 | - | TRBV6-2/TRBV6-3 | TGTGCCAGCAGTTCGAGACGGGATACGCAGTATTTT | CASSSRRDTQYF
- | TRBJ2-7 | - | TRBV12-3/TRBV12-4 | TGTGCCAGCAGCTACAAGCAGTACTTC | CASSYKQYF
- | TRBJ2-2 | - | TRBV7-2 | TGTGCCAGCAGCTTCCAAAGCGGGGAGCTGTTTTTT | CASSFQSGELFF
few | TRBJ2-1 | TRBD2 | TRBV7-9 | TGTGCCAGCAGCTTCCCGAGGACTAGCGGGAGCAATGAGCAGTTCTTC | CASSFPRTSGSNEQFF
many | TRBJ2-5 | - | TRBV5-5 | TGTGCCAGCAGCTTGGATTCGGAAGTAATCAGGGGCCAAGAGACCCAGTACTTC | CASSLDSEVIRGQETQYF
- | TRBJ2-3 | - | TRBV19 | TGTGCCAGTAGTTGGGCCTACGGTGGCACAGATACGCAGTATTTT | CASSWAYGGTDTQYF
many | TRBJ1-5 | - | TRBV24-1 | TGTGCCACCAGTGAGGACGGCAATCAGCCCCAGCATTTT | CATSEDGNQPQHF
many | TRBJ2-1 | - | TRBV9 | TGTGCCAGCAGCCGGACGACGGGACAAGCATACAATGAGCAGTTCTTC | CASSRTTGQAYNEQFF
few | TRBJ2-1 | TRBD2 | TRBV3-1 | TGTGCCAGCAGCAAGGGACTAGATTATGAGCAGTTCTTC | CASSKGLDYEQFF
many | TRBJ2-2 | - | TRBV29-1 | TGCAGCGTTGCGACAGGCCACCCGGAGCTGTTTTTT | CSVATGHPELFF
- | TRBJ2-5 | TRBD1 | TRBV7-9 | TGTGCCAGCAGGACAGGGGGCGAGACCCAGTACTTC | CASRTGGETQYF
many | TRBJ2-1 | - | TRBV4-3 | TGCGCCAGCAGCCAATCTAGGGTCCCCTACAATGAGCAGTTCTTC | CASSQSRVPYNEQFF
- | TRBJ1-1 | - | TRBV24-1 | TGTGCCACCTCCTTGGGGGCGCGGACTGAAGCTTTCTTT | CATSLGARTEAFF
many | TRBJ2-3 | - | TRBV11-2 | TGTGCCAGCAGCTTAGATAGGGGCGGAGATACGCAGTATTTT | CASSLDRGGDTQYF
few | TRBJ2-1 | - | TRBV7-6 | TGTGCCAGCAGCTTAGCCCTGCTAGGCGACAATGAGCAGTTCTTC | CASSLALLGDNEQFF
many | TRBJ1-2 | TRBD1 | TRBV20-1 | TGCAGTGCTAGGGGACAGGGGCCTATCGACAGGGGCTACACCTTC | CSARGQGPIDRGYTF
few | TRBJ2-3 | - | TRBV11-2 | TGTGCCAGCAGCTTAAACGATGAAACGCAGTATTTT | CASSLNDETQYF
- | TRBJ2-1 | TRBD2 | TRBV19 | TGTGCCAGTAGTACGAACGGGGGGTCTCTCAATGAGCAGTTCTTC | CASSTNGGSLNEQFF
many | TRBJ2-2 | - | TRBV20-1 | TGCAGTGCTAGAGGAGAAGCGAACACCCCCACCGGGGAGCTGTTTTTT | CSARGEANTPTGELFF
many | TRBJ1-2 | TRBD1 | TRBV29-1 | TGCAGCGATGAACAGGGGAACTATGGCTACACCTTC | CSDEQGNYGYTF
many | TRBJ1-5 | - | TRBV5-6 | TGTGCCAGCAGCTTGGGGCCAGACGGGGATCAGCCCCAGCATTTT | CASSLGPDGDQPQHF
many | TRBJ2-7 | - | TRBV5-1 | TGCGCCAGCAGCTTGGGGCAGGGGAGCTCCTACGAGCAGTACTTC | CASSLGQGSSYEQYF
- | TRBJ2-2 | - | TRBV11-2 | TGTGCCAGCAGGGATGGGGCAACCACCGGGGAGCTGTTTTTT | CASRDGATTGELFF
- | TRBJ2-1 | - | TRBV5-4 | TGTGCCAGCAGCCCCCGGGGGGCATATGAGCAGTTCTTC | CASSPRGAYEQFF
many | TRBJ2-7 | TRBD1 | TRBV5-1 | TGCGCCAGCAGCTTGGCCGGGACAGGGATCTCCTACGAGCAGTACTTC | CASSLAGTGISYEQYF
many | TRBJ2-3 | - | TRBV24-1 | TGTGCCACCAGTGACCGGACAGCCGCGAGCACAGATACGCAGTATTTT | CATSDRTAASTDTQYF
- | TRBJ2-1 | TRBD2 | TRBV11-1 | TGTGCCAGCAGCGTTAGGGAGCGGGAGAGCTCCTACAATGAGCAGTTCTTC | CASSVRERESSYNEQFF
many | TRBJ2-3 | TRBD2 | TRBV5-1 | TGCGCCAGCAGCCCTGGGGCGGGGGTAGCAGATACGCAGTATTTT | CASSPGAGVADTQYF
many | TRBJ1-4 | - | TRBV29-1 | TGCAGCGTTGATGGTGGGGAGGCGGGCGAAAAACTGTTTTTT | CSVDGGEAGEKLFF
many | TRBJ2-5 | TRBD2 | TRBV5-1 | TGCGCCAGCAGCTTGGTCACTGCGGGAGGGGATCCCCAGTACTTC | CASSLVTAGGDPQYF
few | TRBJ2-3 | TRBD2 | TRBV11-2 | TGTGCCAGCAGCGGATCTAGCGGGGGGATAGCACAGAGACAGCAGTATTTT | CASSGSSGGIAQRQQYF
many | TRBJ1-5 | - | TRBV10-3 | TGTGCCATCAGTGAGTCGAAAGGGGAAGGCAATCAGCCCCAGCATTTT | CAISESKGEGNQPQHF
- | TRBJ1-5 | TRBD1 | TRBV4-2 | TGTGCCAGCAGCCAAGAAGACAGGGGGCCTCAGCCCCAGCATTTT | CASSQEDRGPQPQHF
many | TRBJ1-5 | - | TRBV12-3/TRBV12-4 | TGTGCCAGCAGCGAAGACGGATATAGCAATCAGCCCCAGCATTTT | CASSEDGYSNQPQHF
- | TRBJ2-1 | - | TRBV7-9 | TGTGCCAGCAGCTTAGTCTCTAGCATCGATGAGCAGTTCTTC | CASSLVSSIDEQFF
many | TRBJ2-1 | - | TRBV5-1 | TGCGCCAGCAGCTTGCAACCCCCCTCCCGTAGCTCCTACAATGAGCAGTTCTTC | CASSLQPPSRSSYNEQFF
many | TRBJ2-1 | - | TRBV10-3 | TGTGCCATCAGTCTTTCCGGTAACGGAGGCTACAATGAGCAGTTCTTC | CAISLSGNGGYNEQFF
many | TRBJ2-3 | TRBD2 | TRBV15 | TGTGCCACCAGCAGACCCTCTCTAGCGGGAGGAGCAGATACGCAGTATTTT | CATSRPSLAGGADTQYF
few | TRBJ2-5 | TRBD2 | TRBV3-1 | TGTGCCAGCAGCCAAGGGTCCTTTGGAGGGACTAGCGGGAGAGAGACCCAGTACTTC | CASSQGSFGGTSGRETQYF
- | TRBJ1-5 | TRBD1 | TRBV12-3/TRBV12-4 | TGTGCCAGCAGCCCTGACAGGGAGGATCAGCCCCAGCATTTT | CASSPDREDQPQHF
- | TRBJ2-5 | - | TRBV14 | TGTGCCAGCAGCCAAGGGGCAGAGACCCAGTACTTC | CASSQGAETQYF
few | TRBJ2-2 | - | TRBV7-9 | TGTGCCAGCAGCTTAGCTCAACAGGAGACCGGGGAGCTGTTTTTT | CASSLAQQETGELFF
many | TRBJ1-1 | - | TRBV5-5 | TGTGCCAGCAGCTTGAGACAGATCTCGGACGGGAACACTGAAGCTTTCTTT | CASSLRQISDGNTEAFF
few | TRBJ2-1 | TRBD2 | TRBV5-5 | TGTGCCAGCAGCGGTAGCGGGGGGTACAATGAGCAGTTCTTC | CASSGSGGYNEQFF
- | TRBJ2-3 | TRBD1 | TRBV6-2/TRBV6-3 | TGTGCCAGCAGTTACTCGGGACAGGGAGGTCTGTCTAGCACAGATACGCAGTATTTT | CASSYSGQGGLSSTDTQYF
few | TRBJ2-2 | - | TRBV5-1 | TGCGCCAGCAGCCCGGTAACCGGGTCCGGGGAGCTGTTTTTT | CASSPVTGSGELFF
- | TRBJ2-7 | - | TRBV7-9 | TGTGCCAGCAGCCCCCGTACCGGGACGAACTACGAGCAGTACTTC | CASSPRTGTNYEQYF
- | TRBJ2-7 | - | TRBV30 | TGTGCCTGGAATCCGGGACACAAAGCCTACGAGCAGTACTTC | CAWNPGHKAYEQYF